Following are 14 T cell receptor beta chains from one sample sequenced in a study of cytomegalovirus exposure and HLA in healthy donors. This PCR relied on a set of 60 Vbeta primers and 13 Jbeta primers. Some clones are missing from TCRdb's copy, which holds only in-frame ones; the method was immunoSEQ multiplex PCR. The sample has about 55,000 clones, roughly 77% seen once. Sample: PBMCs. Source of these receptors: a female donor in good health and CMV-seronegative.

The gene calls are TRBV10-1 and TRBJ2-5; D uncertain. The germline V and J ends were trimmed by 3 bases and 5 bases, with 16 bases remaining between them. The CDR3 runs to 15 residues. Germline CDR1 reads WNHNN; CDR2 reads SYGVQD (reference sequence). Written as DNA, the CDR3 is TGCGCCAGCAGTGATGGGTGGGCAAACCGTGAGACCCAGTACTTC. Protein product: CASSDGWANRETQYF.

This clone has only a few counts. This rearrangement joins TRBV5-1 to TRBJ2-1; 7 nucleotides agree with TRBD2. The junction had 13 bases not matched to a gene; V was cut back by 5 bases and J by 8 bases. The CDR3 is 15 residues long. Germline CDR1 is SGHRS and CDR2 is YFSETQ. DNA of the CDR3: TGCGCCAGCAGAAGTTTGATAGCGGGTACTGATGAGCAGTTCTTC. Translating it yields CASRSLIAGTDEQFF.

CDR3 DNA: TGTGCCAGCAGCTGGGCGGACAGGGCAAATTCACCCCTCCACTTT. It codes for CASSWADRANSPLHF. The chain joins TRBV13 to TRBJ1-6; the match to TRBD1 covers 8 bases. The germline CDR1 and CDR2 sequences are PRHDT and FYEKMQ (reference sequence). This CDR3 has 15 residues. J gave up 7 bases and V 4 bases, and 6 bases lay outside the gene matches.

The chain combines TRBV7-2 with TRBJ1-1, with D tentatively TRBD1 (5 bases). This CDR3 comprises 13 residues. Germline V gives CDR1 SGHTA, CDR2 FQGNSA. V was pared by 5 bases and J by 4 bases, with 11 bases between. The CDR3 is CASSPGGITEAFF. CDR3 bases: TGTGCCAGCAGCCCTGGGGGGATCACTGAAGCTTTCTTT.

The genes are TRBV5-1 and TRBJ2-1; 11 bases match TRBD2. The CDR3 contains 15 residues. The germline V gene encodes CDR1 SGHRS and CDR2 YFSETQ. The ends lost 2 bases at V and 8 bases at J; junction bases unmatched: 6. CDR3 DNA sequence: TGCGCCAGCAGCTTTGTTAGCGGGGGGGCCCATGAGCAGTTCTTC. This gives the protein CASSFVSGGAHEQFF.

V is TRBV4-2 and J is TRBJ2-2; 7 nucleotides match TRBD1. The trim removed 0 bases at V and 9 bases at J, leaving 13 bases unmatched. The CDR3 has 17 residues. Germline V gives CDR1 LGHNA, CDR2 YNFKEQ. The DNA of the CDR3 is TGTGCCAGCAGCCAAGATTCCTTCCGGGACAGCCAACGGGAGCTGTTTTTT. This encodes CASSQDSFRDSQRELFF.

The chain employs TRBV28 and TRBJ2-5; TRBD1 aligns across 9 bases. The J call is doubtful: the DNA matches TRBJ2-7 better. In germline, CDR1 is MDHEN, CDR2 SYDVKM. The CDR3 sequence is 13 residues long. The CDR3 bases are TGTGCCAGCAGGGGACAGGGCACCTACGAGCAGTACTTC. It specifies CASRGQGTYEQYF.

The rearrangement links TRBV2 to TRBJ1-1, with 7 bases matching TRBD1. Germline assignment: CDR1 SNHLY and CDR2 FYNNEI. This CDR3 spans 12 amino acids. After removal of 6 bases from V and 8 bases from J, the junction contained 6 bases not matched to a gene. The CDR3, as DNA: TGTGCCAGCAGAGTAGACAGGGTAGAAGCTTTCTTT. As protein: CASRVDRVEAFF.

The rearrangement links TRBV30 to TRBJ1-6; no clear D. This CDR3 is built from 12 residues. Trimming removed 2 bases from V and 6 bases from J, with 5 bases in between. Germline V gene data show CDR1 as GTSNPN and CDR2 as SVGIG (reference sequence). CDR3 nucleotide sequence: TGTGCCTGGAGTAGCATTAATTCACCCCTCCACTTT. It yields the protein CAWSSINSPLHF.

The chain couples TRBV5-1 to TRBJ2-5; 9 nucleotides line up with TRBD1. V lost 2 bases to trimming and J lost 5 bases; unmatched junction nucleotides: 4. The length of the CDR3 is 14 residues. Germline values: CDR1 SGHRS, CDR2 YFSETQ. The CDR3 region has the DNA TGCGCCAGCAGCTTACAGGGGGCTAAGGAGACCCAGTACTTC. The encoded protein is CASSLQGAKETQYF.

The CDR3: CAISEGGAQNNQPQHF. CDR3 nucleotide sequence: TGTGCCATCAGTGAGGGGGGGGCGCAGAACAATCAGCCCCAGCATTTT. V gene TRBV10-3 combines with J gene TRBJ1-5; a possible D gene is TRBD1 (6 bases). V lost 2 bases and J lost 3, with 14 bases in between. Germline CDR1 ENHRY, CDR2 SYGVKD. This CDR3 contains 16 residues.

This chain connects TRBV21-1 to TRBJ2-3; TRBD2 is taken as the D call from the table, unchecked against the DNA. TRBV21-1 is given as a pseudogene. This CDR3 region has 16 residues. CDR3: CASSKLAGVGTDTQYF. In nucleotides, the CDR3 is TGTGCCAGCAGCAAATTAGCGGGAGTTGGCACAGATACGCAGTATTTT.

The sample holds a few counts of this clone. The CDR3 nucleotides read TGTGCCAGCAGCCTAGACAGGGGGGACCGTCAGTATTTT. Protein product: CASSLDRGDRQYF. V gene TRBV7-2 combines with J gene TRBJ2-3, with TRBD1 matching 9 bases. Germline values: CDR1 SGHTA, CDR2 FQGNSA. V lost 5 bases and J lost 12; bases outside the gene matches: 9. The CDR3 sequence is 13 residues long.

The V call is TRBV11-1, the J call TRBJ2-2, with D tentatively TRBD1 (5 bases). In germline, CDR1 is SGHAT, CDR2 FQDESV (reference sequence). The length of the CDR3 is 13 residues. V was clipped by 11 bases and J by 4 bases, with 14 bases between them. The CDR3 bases are TGTGCCGGAACAGGCTCTGGCACCGGGGAGCTGTTTTTT. Its translation is CAGTGSGTGELFF.